The 26 T cell receptor beta chains presented below share a single source sample, sequenced in a study of blood T cell repertoires in COVID-19. Some clones are missing from TCRdb's copy, which holds only in-frame ones; the method was immunoSEQ multiplex PCR. Of about 400,000 clones listed, roughly 86% were seen once; the top ten hold approximately 2.9%. Sequencing was carried out using peripheral blood. The origin of the receptors is a human donor in a cohort sampled during active COVID-19.

The CDR3 coding sequence is TGTGCCAGCAGCGACAGGGTCCAAGAGACCCAGTACTTC. It yields the protein CASSDRVQETQYF. V and J are TRBV5-4 and TRBJ2-5; 7 nucleotides match TRBD1. This CDR3 is 13 amino acids long. The V gene end was trimmed by 4 bases and the J gene end by 1 base; junction bases not matched to a gene: 1. The V gene's germline CDR1 is SGHNT and CDR2 YYREEE (reference sequence).

This clone was observed many times. This chain uses TRBV5-1 with TRBJ1-1; TRBD1 might be the D (6 bases). CDR3 length: 15 amino acids. Germline assignment: CDR1 SGHRS and CDR2 YFSETQ. V was clipped by 4 bases and J by 1 base, with 14 bases between them. CDR3 residues: CASSPPTGGNTEAFF. The CDR3 nucleotides are TGCGCCAGCAGCCCGCCGACAGGCGGGAACACTGAAGCTTTCTTT.

This chain joins TRBV5-1 and TRBJ1-2; D is undetermined. The CDR3 covers 14 residues. V was pared by 2 bases and J by 4 bases, with 12 bases between. In germline, CDR1 is SGHRS, CDR2 YFSETQ. The CDR3 loop reads CASSFARGSYGYTF. In nucleotides, the CDR3 is TGCGCCAGCAGCTTTGCCCGCGGGAGCTATGGCTACACCTTC.

This sequence joins TRBV4-1 and TRBJ1-1; possibly TRBD1 for D (5 bases). The CDR3 loop spans 13 amino acids. Trimming removed 8 bases from V and 5 bases from J, with 15 bases in between. Germline assignment: CDR1 MGHRA and CDR2 YSYEKL. The CDR3 loop reads CASRREGRTEAFF. The CDR3 nucleotides read TGCGCCAGCCGCAGGGAGGGTCGGACTGAAGCTTTCTTT.

Worth noting for this clone: A clone one base away is much larger, so this may be a read error. The same CDR3 can be traced to other DNA sequences in this sample. This chain uses TRBV6-1 with TRBJ2-3; D is unresolved. The CDR3 contains 11 residues. Germline CDR1 MNHNS, CDR2 SASEGT. V lost 3 bases and J lost 6, with 4 bases in between. This CDR3 reads CASSEYDTQYF. CDR3 sequence (DNA): TGTGCCAGCAGTGAGTATGATACGCAGTATTTT.

The genes are TRBV6-5 and TRBJ2-7, with TRBD2 as a possible D gene (7 bases). Germline CDR1 MNHEY, CDR2 SVGAGI. The CDR3 totals 15 residues. V was clipped by 5 bases and J by 3 bases, with 17 bases between them. The CDR3: CASSREGGSLYEQYF. The CDR3 DNA reads as TGTGCCAGCAGTCGTGAGGGGGGGAGCCTCTACGAGCAGTACTTC.

This clone was picked up a small number of times. V usage is TRBV5-1 and J usage is TRBJ1-1; TRBD1 matches at 11 bases. Germline CDR1 is SGHRS and CDR2 is YFSETQ. The CDR3 is made up of 16 amino acids. The junction had 8 bases not matched to a gene; V was cut back by 3 bases and J by 4 bases. CDR3 coding DNA: TGCGCCAGCAGCTCAAGGACAGGGGGCGCCGGCACTGAAGCTTTCTTT. This gives the protein CASSSRTGGAGTEAFF.

The DNA for the CDR3 is TGTGCCAGCAGCCAAGATCGGACAGGGGTTATACCCCAGCATTTT. It translates to CASSQDRTGVIPQHF. The chain is built from TRBV4-2 and TRBJ1-5; TRBD1 aligns across 9 bases. The germline CDR1 and CDR2 sequences are LGHNA and YNFKEQ. The CDR3 runs to 15 residues. V dropped 0 bases and J dropped 10; count of bases not matched to a gene: 7.

The rearrangement joins TRBV27 to TRBJ1-2; the match to TRBD1 covers 12 bases. The CDR3 extends over 15 amino acids. Germline CDR1 is MNHEY and CDR2 is SMNVEV (reference sequence). Trimming took 6 bases from V and 8 from J; bases not matched to a gene: 10. CDR3 DNA sequence: TGTGCCAGCAGACCGGGACAGGGGGCTCCGGCCGGCTACACCTTC. It is translated as CASRPGQGAPAGYTF.

This chain uses TRBV6-6 with TRBJ2-7; 10 bases line up with TRBD1. The CDR3 is made up of 15 amino acids. The ends lost 5 bases at V and 3 bases at J; junction bases unmatched: 7. The germline CDR1 and CDR2 sequences are MNHNY and SVGAGI (reference sequence). Here the CDR3 reads CASSPVDRGDYEQYF. DNA of the CDR3: TGTGCCAGCAGTCCCGTGGACAGGGGGGACTACGAGCAGTACTTC.

The J gene is TRBJ1-1, the V gene TRBV13, with TRBD1 identical over 7 bases. The germline gives CDR1 PRHDT, CDR2 FYEKMQ (reference sequence). V gave up 0 bases and J gave up 5 bases; unmatched junction bases: 6. This CDR3 contains 15 residues. The CDR3 DNA reads as TGTGCCAGCAGCTTAGGGGCCCTACAGGGGACTGAAGCTTTCTTT. This encodes CASSLGALQGTEAFF.

This chain connects TRBV5-4 to TRBJ2-5, with 9 bases matching TRBD1. The length of the CDR3 is 16 residues. Germline loops: CDR1 SGHNT, CDR2 YYREEE (reference sequence). V gave up 4 bases and J gave up 2 bases; unmatched junction bases: 9. CDR3 coding DNA: TGTGCCAGCAGCGTAAACAGGGGGCTCGAACAAGAGACCCAGTACTTC. It encodes CASSVNRGLEQETQYF. Filled out from reference TRBV5-4 and TRBJ2-5, the complete variable domain reads ETGVTQSPTHLIKTRGQQVTLRCSSQSGHNTVSWYQQALGQGPQFIFQYYREEENGRGNFPPRFSGLQFPNYSSELNVNALELDDSALYLCASSVNRGLEQETQYFGPGTRLLVL.

The chain uses TRBV30 and TRBJ2-2, with a weak D call TRBD1 (6 bases). Germline-derived CDR1 and CDR2 are GTSNPN and SVGIG (reference sequence). The CDR3 extends over 14 amino acids. Trimming stripped 3 bases from V and 3 bases from J, with 11 bases between. CDR3 nucleotide sequence: TGTGCCTGGAGAGAGGGGGTGCACACCGGGGAGCTGTTTTTT. It specifies CAWREGVHTGELFF.

The V and J genes are TRBV18 and TRBJ2-7, with 10 nucleotides matching TRBD2. The CDR3 is made up of 17 amino acids. J lost 3 bases, V lost 4 bases, and 12 bases had no gene match. Germline CDR1 KGHSH, CDR2 LQKENI. DNA for the CDR3: TGTGCCAGCTCACGACGGACTAGCGGTCCACAATTCTACGAGCAGTACTTC. Translated: CASSRRTSGPQFYEQYF.

This clone was detected only a few times. The V and J genes are TRBV7-7 and TRBJ2-1; a weak D match, TRBD2 (6 bases). CDR1 is SSHAT, CDR2 FNYEAQ, per germline (reference sequence). This CDR3 is built from 15 residues. Trimming removed 5 bases from V and 5 bases from J, with 16 bases in between. The DNA of the CDR3 is TGTGCCAGCAGCCCCGGGAGCCCATTAAACAATGAGCAGTTCTTC. This translates into CASSPGSPLNNEQFF.

The V call is TRBV3-1 (or the pseudogene TRBV3-2), the J call TRBJ2-3; the D gene is possibly TRBD2 (6 bases). V lost 1 base, J lost 1 base, and 12 bases lay in between. From germline, CDR1 is LGHDT and CDR2 YNNKEL (reference sequence). The CDR3 length is 16 residues. The CDR3 region is CASSQVRLGCTDTQYF. The CDR3, as DNA: TGTGCCAGCAGCCAAGTGAGACTAGGATGCACAGATACGCAGTATTTT.

The chain has TRBV30 and TRBJ1-1; D is ambiguous. The CDR3 is 12 amino acids. Trimming pared 3 bases from V and 1 base from J, leaving 6 bases between. The germline gives CDR1 GTSNPN, CDR2 SVGIG (reference sequence). CDR3 bases: TGTGCCTGGAGCTACTCGAACACTGAAGCTTTCTTT. As protein: CAWSYSNTEAFF.

This clone was counted once. This chain connects TRBV11-1 to TRBJ1-1; D is ambiguous. Trimming took off 1 base at V and 0 bases at J, with 12 bases between the two ends. This CDR3 comprises 16 residues. The germline CDR1 and CDR2 sequences are SGHAT and FQDESV (reference sequence). In DNA form, the CDR3 reads TGTGCCAGCAGCTTAGAAAGCGCACTGATGAACACTGAAGCTTTCTTT. It encodes CASSLESALMNTEAFF.

This chain uses TRBV29-1 with TRBJ2-3; maybe TRBD1 (5 bases). CDR1 SQVTM and CDR2 ANQGSEA come from the germline V gene. Trimming cost V 6 bases and J 10 bases, with 14 bases left between them. This CDR3 region has 11 residues. CDR3 residues: CSVPRVGAQYF. CDR3 DNA: TGCAGCGTCCCCCGGGTAGGGGCGCAGTATTTT.

V gene TRBV7-8 combines with J gene TRBJ2-7; 8 bases agree with TRBD2. V was pared by 5 bases and J by 3 bases, with 9 bases of the junction left unmatched. CDR3 size: 15 residues. The germline V gene has CDR1 SGHVS and CDR2 FQNEAQ. CDR3 sequence reads: CASSIRTSRDYEQYF. In DNA, the CDR3 is TGTGCCAGCAGCATCCGGACTAGCCGAGACTACGAGCAGTACTTC.

The J gene is TRBJ1-2, the V gene TRBV13; D is unclear. Germline assignment: CDR1 PRHDT and CDR2 FYEKMQ (reference sequence). The CDR3 totals 15 residues. The germline V and J ends were trimmed by 1 base and 0 bases, with 9 bases remaining between them. DNA for the CDR3: TGTGCCAGCAGCTTAGCGGCAGGCGCTAACTATGGCTACACCTTC. This gives the protein CASSLAAGANYGYTF.

The chain has TRBV27 and TRBJ2-2; possibly TRBD2 for D (5 bases). V gave up 9 bases and J gave up 2 bases, with 16 bases separating them. The CDR3 loop spans 15 amino acids. The germline V gene has CDR1 MNHEY and CDR2 SMNVEV (reference sequence). The CDR3 sequence: CASNLGAGNTGELFF. CDR3 DNA sequence: TGTGCCAGTAATCTAGGCGCGGGTAACACCGGGGAGCTGTTTTTT.

This clone was found a few times. V and J are TRBV10-3 and TRBJ2-3; 9 bases line up with TRBD2. The ends lost 3 bases at V and 3 bases at J; junction bases unmatched: 7. The CDR3 sequence is 16 residues long. CDR1 and CDR2 (germline): ENHRY, SYGVKD. CDR3 in amino acids: CAISDNLAGRTDTQYF. CDR3 bases: TGTGCCATCAGTGATAATCTAGCGGGGAGGACAGATACGCAGTATTTT.

The rearrangement links TRBV18 to TRBJ1-6; perhaps TRBD1 as D (6 bases). The CDR3 has 16 amino acids. Germline V gene sequence: CDR1 KGHSH, CDR2 LQKENI. V lost 1 base, J lost 9 bases, and 16 bases lay in between. The CDR3 reads CASSPQEGDLGSPLHF. The CDR3 DNA sequence: TGTGCCAGCTCACCACAAGAGGGGGACCTGGGTTCACCCCTCCACTTT.

The chain is built from TRBV5-1 and TRBJ2-3; D possibly corresponds to TRBD1 (5 bases). V dropped 5 bases and J dropped 0 bases, with 13 bases sitting between them. This CDR3 region has 15 residues. The V gene's germline CDR1 is SGHRS and CDR2 YFSETQ. The CDR3 DNA reads as TGCGCCAGCAGATCGGACACCTCTAGCACAGATACGCAGTATTTT. This translates into CASRSDTSSTDTQYF.

This chain links TRBV7-9 with TRBJ2-7; TRBD2 matches at 7 bases. The CDR3 has 15 residues. Germline assignment: CDR1 SEHNR and CDR2 FQNEAQ (reference sequence). V was pared by 2 bases and J by 5 bases, with 9 bases of the junction left unmatched. For the CDR3, the DNA is TGTGCCAGCAGCTTATCGGGGAGGGAAAGCGACGAGCAGTACTTC. It translates to CASSLSGRESDEQYF.